Presented here are 4 T cell receptor beta chains from one specimen sequenced in a study of OX40 agonist ivuxolimab in advanced cancers. TCRdb's table, derived via immunoSEQ multiplex PCR, lists solely in-frame clones and lacks some. This table has 75,000 to 95,000 clones, 70% to 90% appearing once. Specimen: CD4+ or CD8+ T cells sorted from blood, collected in a trial of the OX40 agonist ivuxolimab. These receptors originate from an adult with an advanced solid tumor such as melanoma, head and neck, liver or kidney cancer.

The CDR3 loop reads CASAPGERQPQHF. CDR3 DNA sequence: TGCGCCAGCGCCCCGGGGGAAAGGCAGCCCCAGCATTTT. The gene calls are TRBV4-1 and TRBJ1-5, with a weak D call TRBD1 (5 bases). CDR3 length: 13 amino acids. The V end was cut by 8 bases, the J end by 7 bases, with 15 bases between. Germline V lookup: CDR1 MGHRA, CDR2 YSYEKL.

V gene TRBV27 combines with J gene TRBJ2-5, with a tentative D call TRBD2 (5 bases). The CDR3 length is 13 residues. Germline V gene data show CDR1 as MNHEY and CDR2 as SMNVEV (reference sequence). The V end was cut by 8 bases, the J end by 5 bases, with 15 bases between. The CDR3 DNA sequence: TGTGCCAGCGGGTTCGGGCGGGCTGAGACCCAGTACTTC. It is translated as CASGFGRAETQYF.

This chain uses TRBV27 with TRBJ2-3; the D gene is possibly TRBD2 (5 bases). The ends were cut back, 2 bases at V and 6 bases at J, with 15 bases in the middle. The CDR3 is 15 amino acids. CDR1 MNHEY and CDR2 SMNVEV come from the germline V gene (reference sequence). CDR3 coding DNA: TGTGCCAGCAGTTTACAGCTAGCCGTTGAGGATACGCAGTATTTT. Amino acids: CASSLQLAVEDTQYF.

The chain has TRBV5-8 and TRBJ1-2; weak D call: TRBD1 (5 bases). Trimming stripped 0 bases from V and 7 bases from J, with 13 bases between. Germline assignment: CDR1 SGHTS and CDR2 YDEGEE. This CDR3 comprises 14 residues. CDR3 bases: TGTGCCAGCAGCTTGGATGCGGGGCGGGGTGGCTACACCTTC. It specifies CASSLDAGRGGYTF.